Listed here is a single TCR beta chain. Antigen: not known. The CDR3 loop spans 16 amino acids. J was trimmed by 3 bases and V by 2 bases; bases with no gene match: 7. The germline V gene has CDR1 SGHRS and CDR2 YFSETQ. This sample was taken from a study of cytomegalovirus exposure and HLA in healthy donors. The study's findings and limits: Per published reports, the classifier diagnosed cytomegalovirus status with high specificity and sensitivity. Certain sequence variants were highly shared and formed a cluster, and this cluster was likely a sequencing artifact. Cytomegalovirus-associated status was assigned to around 160 TCR beta chains. Solely CMV serostatus was available to characterize immune exposure.

The PCR ran on 60 Vbeta and 13 Jbeta primers. Profiling relied on immunoSEQ multiplex PCR, and the TCRdb table lists in-frame clones only, not all of them. The sample consists of approximately 100,000 clones, more than 75% of them appearing once. This chain joins TRBV5-1 and TRBJ2-7, with 11 nucleotides matching TRBD1. The sequence was collected from a woman aged 50 to 65 in good health and CMV-seropositive. Sequenced material: PBMCs. The CDR3 DNA follows: TGCGCCAGCAGCTTTGCTGTGGGACAGGGGGACTACGAGCAGTACTTC. This encodes CASSFAVGQGDYEQYF.